These 17 T cell receptor beta chains came from one sample sequenced in a study of T cell changes during pregnancy in multiple sclerosis. Sequenced by immunoSEQ multiplex PCR; TCRdb stores in-frame clones only, minus some. The table records about 89,000 clones, 85% to 95% of them present only once. The sequencing here drew on peripheral blood, taken in the third trimester of pregnancy. These receptors were collected from a female donor with multiple sclerosis, enrolled in a pregnancy study.

V and J are TRBV5-5 and TRBJ2-3; 10 bases match TRBD2. Germline CDR1 reads SGHKS; CDR2 reads YYEKEE (reference sequence). The V and J ends lost 6 bases and 2 bases, in that order; junction bases with no gene match: 12. CDR3 length: 17 residues. The CDR3 protein is CASIHSRLAGYTDTQYF. The CDR3 nucleotides are TGTGCCAGCATCCATTCGAGACTAGCGGGTTACACAGATACGCAGTATTTT.

The chain uses TRBV2 and TRBJ2-1; 7 positions match TRBD2. Germline V CDR1 and CDR2: SNHLY, FYNNEI. The CDR3 runs 16 residues. After removal of 6 bases from V and 0 bases from J, the junction contained 8 bases not matched to a gene. This CDR3 is CASRKLASGSYNEQFF. As DNA, the CDR3 is TGTGCCAGCAGGAAACTAGCGTCGGGCTCCTACAATGAGCAGTTCTTC.

J is TRBJ2-1 and V is TRBV7-3; D ambiguous. This CDR3 contains 15 residues. Germline loops: CDR1 SGHTA, CDR2 FQGTGA. V was pared by 2 bases and J by 4 bases, with 12 bases between. CDR3 DNA sequence: TGTGCCAGCAGCTTAGGCGCGGTTGGGTACAATGAGCAGTTCTTC. Its protein is CASSLGAVGYNEQFF.

This clone was seen a single time. This sequence joins TRBV4-2 and TRBJ2-7, with 7 bases fitting TRBD2. Per germline, CDR1 LGHNA and CDR2 YNFKEQ. The CDR3 totals 14 residues. Trimming took 1 base from V and 3 from J; bases not matched to a gene: 3. CDR3 protein: CASSQGGRGYEQYF. The CDR3 DNA reads as TGTGCCAGCAGCCAAGGAGGGAGGGGCTACGAGCAGTACTTC.

This rearrangement joins TRBV13 to TRBJ2-7; TRBD1 might be the D (6 bases). CDR1 and CDR2 (germline): PRHDT, FYEKMQ (reference sequence). V was trimmed by 5 bases and J by 5 bases, leaving 13 bases between them. The CDR3 covers 13 residues. CDR3 sequence: CASSPLHRDEQYF. The CDR3 DNA is TGTGCCAGCAGCCCACTTCACAGGGACGAGCAGTACTTC.

This clone has only one observation. The chain has TRBV6-1 and TRBJ2-5, with D possibly TRBD2 on 6 matching bases. Germline values: CDR1 MNHNS, CDR2 SASEGT. Trimming pared 3 bases from V and 4 bases from J, leaving 12 bases between. CDR3 length: 14 residues. The CDR3 bases are TGTGCCAGCAGTGAGCTCTACGGGAGAGAGACCCAGTACTTC. Amino acids: CASSELYGRETQYF.

The V and J genes are TRBV27 and TRBJ1-1, with D possibly TRBD1 on 5 matching bases. CDR1 MNHEY and CDR2 SMNVEV come from the germline V gene (reference sequence). Trimming took 5 bases from V and 0 from J, leaving 10 bases between them. CDR3 length: 14 amino acids. The CDR3 sequence is CASSRQNLNTEAFF. In DNA form, the CDR3 reads TGTGCCAGCAGTCGACAGAACTTGAACACTGAAGCTTTCTTT.

This clone was counted between two and nine times. The J gene is TRBJ1-5, the V gene TRBV6-1, with 7 bases that match TRBD1. Trimming cost V 3 bases and J 4 bases; bases outside gene matches: 6. The CDR3 extends over 15 amino acids. Germline values: CDR1 MNHNS, CDR2 SASEGT. CDR3 protein: CASSDNRGPNQPQHF. The DNA of the CDR3 is TGTGCCAGCAGTGATAACAGGGGCCCTAATCAGCCCCAGCATTTT.

This clone was recorded once. The rearrangement links TRBV13 to TRBJ2-7, with D maybe TRBD1 (5 bases). CDR1 PRHDT and CDR2 FYEKMQ come from the germline V gene (reference sequence). The CDR3 totals 13 residues. V was pared by 2 bases and J by 3 bases, with 8 bases between. The CDR3 protein is CASSLHRSYEQYF. Here the CDR3 DNA reads TGTGCCAGCAGCTTACACAGGAGCTACGAGCAGTACTTC.

This chain's CDR3 is CSGLQGAYGYTF. As DNA, the CDR3 is TGCAGCGGTTTACAGGGGGCATATGGCTACACCTTC. The chain uses TRBV29-1 and TRBJ1-2, with 9 bases that match TRBD1. The CDR3 totals 12 residues. In germline, CDR1 is SQVTM, CDR2 ANQGSEA. V lost 7 bases to trimming and J lost 5 bases; unmatched junction nucleotides: 5.

The chain couples TRBV11-2 to TRBJ2-1, with 10 bases matching TRBD2. The germline CDR1 and CDR2 sequences are SGHAT and FQNNGV. J was trimmed by 0 bases and V by 4 bases; bases with no gene match: 9. This CDR3 has 18 residues. This chain's CDR3 is CASSSSTSGVSSYNEQFF. The CDR3 DNA follows: TGTGCCAGCAGCTCTTCCACTAGCGGGGTAAGCTCCTACAATGAGCAGTTCTTC.

The table lists this clone with a count of one. The chain combines TRBV5-8 with TRBJ1-1; D not certain. There are 18 residues in the CDR3. The germline V and J ends were trimmed by 1 base and 0 bases, with 19 bases remaining between them. CDR1 is SGHTS and CDR2 is YDEGEE in the germline V gene. The DNA for the CDR3 is TGTGCCAGCAGCTTGCAGTCGGGAGGAGCCCTGATGAACACTGAAGCTTTCTTT. Protein product: CASSLQSGGALMNTEAFF. Complete variable domain (other parts from reference TRBV5-8 and TRBJ1-1): EAGVTQSPTHLIKTRGQQATLRCSPISGHTSVYWYQQALGLGLQFLLWYDEGEERNRGNFPPRFSGRQFPNYSSELNVNALELEDSALYLCASSLQSGGALMNTEAFFGQGTRLTVV.

On this clone itself: Germline is not matched at one junction end, which may reflect a read error. The V gene is TRBV7-2, the J gene TRBJ2-7, with 8 bases aligning to TRBD1. Germline V lookup: CDR1 SGHTA, CDR2 FQGNSA. The CDR3 totals 16 residues. In nucleotides, the CDR3 is TGTGCCAGTAGCTTAGACAGTAGGACAGGGAGGAACGAGCAGTACTTC. As protein: CASSLDSRTGRNEQYF.

V is TRBV28 and J is TRBJ2-1, with D possibly being TRBD2 (5 bases). V was trimmed by 2 bases and J by 8 bases, leaving 13 bases between them. CDR1 and CDR2 (germline): MDHEN, SYDVKM. This CDR3 spans 14 amino acids. The CDR3: CASSLRLAGDEQFF. The CDR3 region has the DNA TGTGCCAGCAGTTTAAGGCTAGCTGGCGATGAGCAGTTCTTC.

This clone was found once. The chain employs TRBV5-1 and TRBJ1-4, with TRBD1 matching over 9 bases. Germline CDR1 and CDR2: SGHRS and YFSETQ. The trim removed 0 bases at V and 3 bases at J, leaving 6 bases unmatched. CDR3 length: 17 amino acids. The CDR3 DNA is TGCGCCAGCAGCTTGGGGAGGACAGGGGAATCTAATGAAAAACTGTTTTTT. Translation: CASSLGRTGESNEKLFF.

This clone turned up a few times. No conserved phenylalanine or tryptophan ends this CDR3, so it is likely a read error. The DNA is omitted, as the CDR3 cannot be located on it reliably, and the CDR3 follows TCRdb's listing. The chain has TRBV6-5 and TRBJ1-2; TRBD1 is the table's D call, not checked against the DNA. The CDR3 has 12 residues if both end residues are counted. Germline V gene lookup returns CDR1 MNHEY and CDR2 SVGAGI. This chain's CDR3 is CASSSGQGTPDL.

The chain links TRBV12-5 to TRBJ2-2; 9 bases fit TRBD1. J lost 3 bases, V lost 3 bases, and 5 bases had no gene match. This CDR3 has 16 residues. Germline V gene sequence: CDR1 LGHNT, CDR2 FRNRAP. The DNA for the CDR3 is TGTGCTAGTGGTTTTTGGACAGGGGTGTACACCGGGGAGCTGTTTTTT. Its translation: CASGFWTGVYTGELFF.